This T cell receptor beta chain originates from a study of blood T cell repertoires in COVID-19. On the study more broadly: Samples came from the United States, Italy and Spain, spanning acute and convalescent COVID-19. The cDNA or gDNA used as material had been derived from T cells, B-cell-depleted T cells, or PBMCs.

Generated by immunoSEQ multiplex PCR, the TCRdb table keeps only in-frame clones and is missing some. The sample consists of 120,000 to 150,000 clones, around nine tenths of them appearing once. Losses at the gene ends were 5 bases for V and 4 bases for J; bases not matched to a gene: 5. CDR1 and CDR2 (germline): SGHAT, FQNNGV. The CDR3 is 15 amino acids. The sample was peripheral blood. The sequence was obtained from a human donor in a cohort sampled during active COVID-19. The chain carries TRBV11-2 and TRBJ2-1; 10 nucleotides align to TRBD1. Written as DNA, the CDR3 is TGTGCCAGCAGCCTCGACAGGGGGCTATACAATGAGCAGTTCTTC. This codes for CASSLDRGLYNEQFF.